This is a list of T cell receptor beta chains from one sample in a study of cytomegalovirus exposure and HLA in healthy donors. Some clones are missing from TCRdb's copy, which holds only in-frame ones; the method was immunoSEQ multiplex PCR. The sample lists 90,000 to 150,000 clones, 63% occurring once. Sequencing was done on a sample of PBMCs. The source of these receptors is a middle-aged man in good health and CMV-seropositive. The CDR3 runs from the conserved cysteine through the conserved F or W. D genes are given only for firm matches. Size tells how often a clone was seen (once, few, many) or the class of an expanded clone, and some rows leave it out.

cdr3_nt: TGTGCCTGGAGTGTGGGACAGGGGACCTTCAGGAGGACTGAAGCTTTCTTT
cdr3_aa: CAWSVGQGTFRRTEAFF
d_call: TRBD1
clone_size: once
v_call: TRBV30
j_call: TRBJ1-1

cdr3_nt: TGCGCCAGCAGCTTGGGTCCGGGAAGTTACGATGGCTACACCTTC
cdr3_aa: CASSLGPGSYDGYTF
d_call: -
clone_size: -
v_call: TRBV5-1
j_call: TRBJ1-2

cdr3_nt: TGTGCCAGCGCTTGGGGGGAAGAGACCCAGTACTTC
cdr3_aa: CASAWGEETQYF
d_call: -
clone_size: once
v_call: TRBV7-9
j_call: TRBJ2-5

cdr3_nt: TGTGCCAGCAGTTTTACTAGCGGCTTTGTCTACGAGCAGTACTTC
cdr3_aa: CASSFTSGFVYEQYF
d_call: TRBD2
clone_size: -
v_call: TRBV6-5
j_call: TRBJ2-7

cdr3_nt: TGTGCCAGTAGTGTCCGGGAGGATCAGCCCCAGCATTTT
cdr3_aa: CASSVREDQPQHF
d_call: -
clone_size: once
v_call: TRBV19
j_call: TRBJ1-5

cdr3_nt: TGTGCCAGCAGCCCCTCGCGAGCGGGAAGCACAGATACGCAGTATTTT
cdr3_aa: CASSPSRAGSTDTQYF
d_call: TRBD2
clone_size: -
v_call: TRBV7-3
j_call: TRBJ2-3

cdr3_nt: TGCAGCGTTGATAGGGGACAGGGTGGAGGGAACTATGGCTACACCTTC
cdr3_aa: CSVDRGQGGGNYGYTF
d_call: TRBD1
clone_size: few
v_call: TRBV29-1
j_call: TRBJ1-2

cdr3_nt: TGTGCCAGCAGCTTGGGGACTGAAACCTACGAGCAGTACTTC
cdr3_aa: CASSLGTETYEQYF
d_call: -
clone_size: -
v_call: TRBV5-5
j_call: TRBJ2-7

cdr3_nt: TGTGCCAGCTCACCTCCTAATCAGCCCCAGCATTTT
cdr3_aa: CASSPPNQPQHF
d_call: -
clone_size: -
v_call: TRBV18
j_call: TRBJ1-5

cdr3_nt: TGTGCCAGCAGACTATCAGGGGCGGGGGAATTATCACCCCTCCACTTT
cdr3_aa: CASRLSGAGELSPLHF
d_call: -
clone_size: -
v_call: TRBV7-9
j_call: TRBJ1-6

cdr3_nt: TGTGCCAGCAGTCTGAGTCATGCGGGACAGGAGAACGTCCTGACTTTC
cdr3_aa: CASSLSHAGQENVLTF
d_call: TRBD1
clone_size: -
v_call: TRBV27
j_call: TRBJ2-6

cdr3_nt: TGTGCCAGCAGCGTAACCCAGGGGTTCACAGATACGCAGTATTTT
cdr3_aa: CASSVTQGFTDTQYF
d_call: -
clone_size: -
v_call: TRBV9
j_call: TRBJ2-3

cdr3_nt: TGTGCCAGCAGTCGCGTTGGACAGAGCTCTGGAAACACCATATATTTT
cdr3_aa: CASSRVGQSSGNTIYF
d_call: -
clone_size: -
v_call: TRBV6-6
j_call: TRBJ1-3

cdr3_nt: TGTGCCAGCTCACCAGACATGAACACTGAAGCTTTCTTT
cdr3_aa: CASSPDMNTEAFF
d_call: -
clone_size: -
v_call: TRBV18
j_call: TRBJ1-1

cdr3_nt: TGTGCCAGCAGCGACGGACTAGCGGGGCAGTACAATGAGCAGTTCTTC
cdr3_aa: CASSDGLAGQYNEQFF
d_call: TRBD2
clone_size: -
v_call: TRBV7-9
j_call: TRBJ2-1

cdr3_nt: TGTGCCAGTAGTCCCCAGACTAGCGGGAGGGCCTTCTCCTACGAGCAGTACTTC
cdr3_aa: CASSPQTSGRAFSYEQYF
d_call: TRBD2
clone_size: once
v_call: TRBV19
j_call: TRBJ2-7

cdr3_nt: TGTGCCAGCAGCTTACGGGGGGCCTTGGACACTGAAGCTTTCTTT
cdr3_aa: CASSLRGALDTEAFF
d_call: -
clone_size: -
v_call: TRBV7-3
j_call: TRBJ1-1

cdr3_nt: TGTGCCAGCAGACGGGACAGTGTTTACGAGCAGTACTTC
cdr3_aa: CASRRDSVYEQYF
d_call: TRBD1
clone_size: -
v_call: TRBV6-5
j_call: TRBJ2-7

cdr3_nt: TGTGCCAGCAGTGGCGGCAGGACTAGCAACTATCAAGAGACCCAGTACTTC
cdr3_aa: CASSGGRTSNYQETQYF
d_call: TRBD2
clone_size: -
v_call: TRBV4-2
j_call: TRBJ2-5

cdr3_nt: TGCGCCAGCAGCCCCCAGGGGGACAATGAGCAGTTCTTC
cdr3_aa: CASSPQGDNEQFF
d_call: TRBD1
clone_size: medium-sized
v_call: TRBV5-1
j_call: TRBJ2-1

cdr3_nt: TGTGCCAGCAGCTTAGGGTTTAGCGGGGGGACCACAGATACGCAGTATTTT
cdr3_aa: CASSLGFSGGTTDTQYF
d_call: TRBD2
clone_size: -
v_call: TRBV13
j_call: TRBJ2-3

cdr3_nt: TGCGCCAGCAGCTCGACAGGGGAGGTGACCCAGTACTTC
cdr3_aa: CASSSTGEVTQYF
d_call: TRBD1
clone_size: -
v_call: TRBV5-1
j_call: TRBJ2-5

cdr3_nt: TGTGCCAGCAGCACTAGCCCCCGATACAATGAGCAGTTCTTC
cdr3_aa: CASSTSPRYNEQFF
d_call: -
clone_size: -
v_call: TRBV28
j_call: TRBJ2-1

cdr3_nt: TGTGCCATCAGTGAGTCGCAGGGAACCACTGAAGCTTTCTTT
cdr3_aa: CAISESQGTTEAFF
d_call: -
clone_size: -
v_call: TRBV10-3
j_call: TRBJ1-1

cdr3_nt: TGTGCCAGCAGTACTCACCCCGGCGGGGGGCGCGTCGGGGAGCTGTTTTTT
cdr3_aa: CASSTHPGGGRVGELFF
d_call: TRBD2
clone_size: -
v_call: TRBV6-4
j_call: TRBJ2-2

cdr3_nt: TGTGCCAGCAGCTCTCCCGATTCACCCCTCCACTTT
cdr3_aa: CASSSPDSPLHF
d_call: -
clone_size: -
v_call: TRBV7-9
j_call: TRBJ1-6

cdr3_nt: TGTGCCAGCAAAGAGACTACCACTCGACGTTACAATGAGCAGTTCTTC
cdr3_aa: CASKETTTRRYNEQFF
d_call: -
clone_size: -
v_call: TRBV2
j_call: TRBJ2-1

cdr3_nt: TGCGCCAGCAGTGAGCCGACTAGCGGGCGTGGGAATGAGCAGTTCTTC
cdr3_aa: CASSEPTSGRGNEQFF
d_call: TRBD2
clone_size: -
v_call: TRBV10-1
j_call: TRBJ2-1

cdr3_nt: TGTGCCAGCAGCCCCCAGGGTGGGCAGGGGTCTCGGTCTAACTATCTTAATGAGCAGTTCTTC
cdr3_aa: CASSPQGGQGSRSNYLNEQFF
d_call: -
clone_size: -
v_call: TRBV9
j_call: TRBJ2-1

cdr3_nt: TGTGCCAGCAGCTTAGTAGGACAGGGGCCCTACGAGCAGTACTTC
cdr3_aa: CASSLVGQGPYEQYF
d_call: TRBD1
clone_size: -
v_call: TRBV11-2
j_call: TRBJ2-7

cdr3_nt: TGTGCCAGCAGGGGAGGTAACATTCAGTACTTC
cdr3_aa: CASRGGNIQYF
d_call: -
clone_size: once
v_call: TRBV6-4
j_call: TRBJ2-4

cdr3_nt: TGCAGCGTTACTCGGACAGGGGCCCAGTACGAGCAGTACTTC
cdr3_aa: CSVTRTGAQYEQYF
d_call: TRBD1
clone_size: -
v_call: TRBV29-1
j_call: TRBJ2-7

cdr3_nt: TGTGCCAGCAGCCGCCTCCGGGACTCCGGGGCCTACGAGCAGTACTTC
cdr3_aa: CASSRLRDSGAYEQYF
d_call: -
clone_size: few
v_call: TRBV14
j_call: TRBJ2-7

cdr3_nt: TGTGCCAGCAGTCGGGGACAGGGAAACAGATCTCCCCAGCATTTT
cdr3_aa: CASSRGQGNRSPQHF
d_call: TRBD1
clone_size: -
v_call: TRBV28
j_call: TRBJ1-5

cdr3_nt: TGTGCCAGCAGTTCTTTCGGCTACACCTTC
cdr3_aa: CASSSFGYTF
d_call: -
clone_size: -
v_call: TRBV28
j_call: TRBJ1-2

cdr3_nt: TGTGCCAGCGGGCGGACAGCGAGCACAGATACGCAGTATTTT
cdr3_aa: CASGRTASTDTQYF
d_call: -
clone_size: few
v_call: TRBV6-1
j_call: TRBJ2-3

cdr3_nt: TGCAGCGTTGACCCGGCAGGGGGAGATACGCAGTATTTT
cdr3_aa: CSVDPAGGDTQYF
d_call: TRBD1
clone_size: few
v_call: TRBV29-1
j_call: TRBJ2-3

cdr3_nt: TGTGCCAGCAGCCCCTTAAGGTGGGATAGCGGGGGTACCACAGATACGCAGTATTTT
cdr3_aa: CASSPLRWDSGGTTDTQYF
d_call: TRBD2
clone_size: -
v_call: TRBV27
j_call: TRBJ2-3

cdr3_nt: TGTGCCACCAGCAGAGATGGGGAGGGAATGGGTCCGGGTAGCAATCAGCCCCAGCATTTT
cdr3_aa: CATSRDGEGMGPGSNQPQHF
d_call: -
clone_size: few
v_call: TRBV15
j_call: TRBJ1-5

cdr3_nt: TGTGCCAGCAGCTTCCCTAGGAGGGCGGGAGAAAACCACGAGCAGTACTTC
cdr3_aa: CASSFPRRAGENHEQYF
d_call: TRBD2
clone_size: -
v_call: TRBV7-9
j_call: TRBJ2-7

cdr3_nt: TGTGCCAGCAGCCCCCGGACAGAGGGTAATGAAAAACTGTTTTTT
cdr3_aa: CASSPRTEGNEKLFF
d_call: -
clone_size: once
v_call: TRBV4-2
j_call: TRBJ1-4

cdr3_nt: TGTGCCAGCAGTCCGAGGGGGCTGGTCACTGAAGCTTTCTTT
cdr3_aa: CASSPRGLVTEAFF
d_call: TRBD1
clone_size: -
v_call: TRBV7-2
j_call: TRBJ1-1

cdr3_nt: TGTGCCAGCACCAAGACAGGTCGAGATACGCAGTATTTT
cdr3_aa: CASTKTGRDTQYF
d_call: -
clone_size: -
v_call: TRBV2
j_call: TRBJ2-3